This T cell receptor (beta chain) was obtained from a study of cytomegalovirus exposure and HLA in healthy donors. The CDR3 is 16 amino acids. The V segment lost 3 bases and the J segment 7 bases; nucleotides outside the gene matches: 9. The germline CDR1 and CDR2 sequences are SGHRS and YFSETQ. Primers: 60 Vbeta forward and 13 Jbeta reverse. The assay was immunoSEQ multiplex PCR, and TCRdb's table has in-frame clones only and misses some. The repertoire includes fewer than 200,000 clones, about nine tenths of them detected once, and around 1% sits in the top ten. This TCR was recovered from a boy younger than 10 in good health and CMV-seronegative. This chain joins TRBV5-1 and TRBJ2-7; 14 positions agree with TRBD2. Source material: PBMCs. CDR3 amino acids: CASSSTRTSGRNEQYF. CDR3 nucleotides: TGCGCCAGCAGCTCGACTCGGACTAGCGGGAGGAATGAGCAGTACTTC.